The clone carrying this T cell receptor beta chain was detected only a few times. This may arise from a read error, as a much more abundant clone is one base away. For TCR beta, libraries came from iRepertoire HTBI primers and Arm-PCR of CDR3 regions. Via MiXCR, TCRdb re-called the multiplex PCR reads, giving one row per CDR3 protein. Of 200,000 to 250,000 distinct CDR3 sequences in the sample, roughly 19% were seen once. The data derive from a study of regulatory T cells in long-lasting Graves disease. Sample time point: newly diagnosed GD, antithyroid drugs for less than 3 months. Scientists built the TCR library using RNA that was extracted from PBMCs. The patients were enrolled through endocrinology in Xi'an, China. The germline V gene has CDR1 SNHLY and CDR2 FYNNEI. The CDR3 is 14 amino acids. Separately, the same data were catalogued under a study of T cells in Graves' hyperthyroidism and ophthalmopathy.

The chain uses TRBV2 and TRBJ2-7, with D perhaps TRBD2 (5 bases). This specimen was peripheral blood mononuclear cells (PBMCs), taken at new diagnosis, from a patient treated with antithyroid drugs. This clonotype was obtained from a woman aged 25 to 45 with Graves disease. The CDR3 protein is CTTVRTAISYEQYF. CDR3 nucleotides: TGTACCACCGTCCGGACTGCTATCTCCTACGAGCAGTACTTC.